This TCR beta chain originates from a study of post-analysis software for immune sequencing data. A word on this clonotype: Its antigen is not known.

cDNA libraries for TCR beta contained unique molecular identifiers. TCRdb redid the calling of the PCR reads with MiXCR, one entry per CDR3 protein. The sample lists hundreds of thousands of distinct CDR3 sequences; roughly half were seen once. CDR3 size: 13 residues. The V and J ends lost 3 bases and 6 bases, in that order; junction bases with no gene match: 4. Germline lookup yields CDR1 MGHDK and CDR2 SYGVNS. General study points: Included in a set of a few TRBV segments more frequent in patients than controls were TRBV5-6, TRBV5-1 and TRBV20-1. The F measure placed samples prepared in the same batch into strongly shared clusters.

The chain couples TRBV25-1 to TRBJ2-7; 8 nucleotides match TRBD2. Sequenced sample: blood. The sequence came from a girl between 5 and 17 years old with multiple sclerosis. CDR3 in amino acids: CASSDREGGEQYF. DNA for the CDR3: TGTGCCAGCAGTGACCGGGAGGGGGGCGAGCAGTACTTC.